Listed below are T cell receptor beta chains from one sample, sequenced in a study of T-cell reconstitution after alpha-beta-depleted transplantation in children. TCRdb used MiXCR to reprocess the PCR reads, holding one entry per CDR3 protein. The table has roughly 340,000 distinct CDR3 sequences, roughly 16% seen once. The source was PBMCs, mostly from graft donor cells, collected 360 days after TCRalphabeta/CD19-depleted stem cell transplant. These receptors were collected from a male patient under 10 years old who had a stem cell transplant for acute lymphoblastic leukemia, so the T cells may come from the graft donor. The conserved cysteine and the conserved F or W are not part of the CDR3 here.

TRBV10-3	TRBJ2-7	AISGPQGRGPNEQY
TRBV20-1	TRBJ2-7	SARVITPDRVIYEQY
TRBV28	TRBJ2-2	ASSFLPGAGELF
TRBV28	TRBJ1-1	ASRSLGAGILMNTEAF
TRBV11-2	TRBJ2-7	ASSPGGGAPYEQY
TRBV5-1	TRBJ2-5	ASSLILAVGTGGSQETQY
TRBV20-1	TRBJ2-5	SARLLETQY
TRBV7-8	TRBJ2-5	ASGDRPPIRTQY
TRBV29-1	TRBJ2-3	SHGFSLTDTQY
TRBV29-1	TRBJ2-3	SVDGLAESTDTQY
TRBV7-2	TRBJ1-5	ASSLSLLGGTQH
TRBV29-1	TRBJ2-7	SVSGTGFPSSYEQY
TRBV20-1	TRBJ2-6	SARLGQTPSGANVLT
TRBV12-3/TRBV12-4	TRBJ2-7	ASREPGQAYEQY
TRBV7-8	TRBJ1-1	ASSPEGQGIVNAEAF
TRBV24-1	TRBJ2-3	ATSQTGKATDTQY